Listed below are T cell receptor beta chains from one sample, sequenced in a study of blood T cell repertoires in COVID-19. Profiled with immunoSEQ multiplex PCR; TCRdb holds only in-frame clones, not every one. This table holds tens of thousands of clones, about three quarters found once. The specimen was peripheral blood. These receptors were collected from a human donor in a cohort sampled during active COVID-19. CDR3s include the opening cysteine and the closing phenylalanine or tryptophan. D genes are given only for firm matches. Part of the rows lack a size; the others show once, few, many or a class for expanded clones.

J | D | size | V | DNA | CDR3
TRBJ1-2 | . | . | TRBV20-1 | TGCAGTGCCAGGGCTGGGGATGGCTACACCTTC | CSARAGDGYTF
TRBJ2-7 | . | . | TRBV5-1 | TGCGCCAGCAGCATTGGACAAAGAGCCCACTACGAGCAGTACTTC | CASSIGQRAHYEQYF
TRBJ2-3 | TRBD2 | . | TRBV19 | TGTGCCAGTAGTAGCGGGACTAGGGCAATGGATACGCAGTATTTT | CASSSGTRAMDTQYF
TRBJ2-3 | TRBD2 | once | TRBV5-1 | TGCGCCAGCAGCTTCCGTGGTAGCGGGGGGGCATCAGATACGCAGTATTTT | CASSFRGSGGASDTQYF
TRBJ2-7 | . | . | TRBV2 | TGTGCCAGCAGTGAAGCGCAGGGAACCGAGCAGTACTTC | CASSEAQGTEQYF
TRBJ1-4 | TRBD1 | . | TRBV7-9 | TGTGCCACCTCCCGTACAGGGGTAGCAACTAATGAAAAACTGTTTTTT | CATSRTGVATNEKLFF
TRBJ2-2 | TRBD2 | few | TRBV7-8 | TGTGCCAGCAGCTTAAGGTCGGGACTAGCGTCCTCCGGGGAGCTGTTTTTT | CASSLRSGLASSGELFF
TRBJ2-5 | TRBD2 | . | TRBV4-1 | TGCGCCAGCAGCCCCCGGGAGGGAGAGACCCAGTACTTC | CASSPREGETQYF
TRBJ1-2 | . | . | TRBV6-1 | TGTGCCAGCAGTGTGGACATGGTGAGAGGCTACACCTTC | CASSVDMVRGYTF
TRBJ2-2 | TRBD2 | . | TRBV2 | TGTGCCAGCAGTACAGCGGGGGGGCCCCGCGGGGAGCTGTTTTTT | CASSTAGGPRGELFF
TRBJ2-3 | TRBD2 | medium-sized | TRBV11-2 | TGTGCCAGCAGCTCAGAGAGCGGGGGTAATACAGATACGCAGTATTTT | CASSSESGGNTDTQYF
TRBJ2-3 | . | . | TRBV18 | TGTGCCAGCTCAGGAGGGACTAGCACAGATACGCAGTATTTT | CASSGGTSTDTQYF
TRBJ1-5 | TRBD1 | few | TRBV30 | TGTGCCTGGAGCCCGGCCGGGACAGGCTTCAATCAGCCCCAGCATTTT | CAWSPAGTGFNQPQHF
TRBJ2-3 | TRBD2 | . | TRBV7-6 | TGTGCCAGCAGCCCCTCCGGTAGCGGGGCGAGCACAGATACGCAGTATTTT | CASSPSGSGASTDTQYF
TRBJ2-3 | . | . | TRBV4-1 | TGCGCCAGCAGCCAAGATCCCCCGGGGGGCTCGGCAGATACGCAGTATTTT | CASSQDPPGGSADTQYF
TRBJ2-2 | TRBD1 | . | TRBV10-1 | TGCGCCAGCAGTGACGGGACAGGGGGCTTAACCGGGGAGCTGTTTTTT | CASSDGTGGLTGELFF
TRBJ1-2 | TRBD1 | many | TRBV6-5 | TGTGCCAGCATTGGGGGACAGGGGATAAATGGCTACACCTTC | CASIGGQGINGYTF